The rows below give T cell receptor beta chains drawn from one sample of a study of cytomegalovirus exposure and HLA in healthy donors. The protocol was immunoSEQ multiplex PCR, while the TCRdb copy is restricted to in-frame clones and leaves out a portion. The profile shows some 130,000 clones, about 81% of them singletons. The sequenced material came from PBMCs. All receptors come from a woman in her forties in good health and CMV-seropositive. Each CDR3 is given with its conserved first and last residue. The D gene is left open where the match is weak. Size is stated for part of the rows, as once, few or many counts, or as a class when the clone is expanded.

cdr3_nt: TGTGCCAGCAGCCCCTGGGGGGACGGCTACGAGCAGTACTTC; cdr3_aa: CASSPWGDGYEQYF; j_call: TRBJ2-7; v_call: TRBV7-9; clone_size: .; d_call: .
cdr3_nt: TGTGCCAGCAGCGTAGGCACGGGAGTGGGCGAGCAGTACTTC; cdr3_aa: CASSVGTGVGEQYF; j_call: TRBJ2-7; v_call: TRBV9; clone_size: .; d_call: .
cdr3_nt: TGTGCCTGGAGTGTATCGCAGGGGTGGGGGCAGTTCTTC; cdr3_aa: CAWSVSQGWGQFF; j_call: TRBJ2-1; v_call: TRBV30; clone_size: .; d_call: .
cdr3_nt: TGTGCCAGCAGCTTAGGTACGGGGGGCGAGCAGTACTTC; cdr3_aa: CASSLGTGGEQYF; j_call: TRBJ2-7; v_call: TRBV7-9; clone_size: .; d_call: TRBD2
cdr3_nt: TGTGCCAGCAGTTTAAGGTGGGGCACACGAAGCTCCTACGAGCAGTACTTC; cdr3_aa: CASSLRWGTRSSYEQYF; j_call: TRBJ2-7; v_call: TRBV27; clone_size: few; d_call: .
cdr3_nt: TGCGCCAGCAGAAGCGGGGTATCCTACAATGAGCAGTTCTTC; cdr3_aa: CASRSGVSYNEQFF; j_call: TRBJ2-1; v_call: TRBV5-1; clone_size: .; d_call: TRBD2
cdr3_nt: TGTGCCAGCAGTGAAGTCGGGACAGGGTCTGTCACCGGGGAGCTGTTTTTT; cdr3_aa: CASSEVGTGSVTGELFF; j_call: TRBJ2-2; v_call: TRBV2; clone_size: once; d_call: TRBD1
cdr3_nt: TGTGCCAGCAGCGACCTGAGCTCCAGGCCGCGTGGCTACACCTTC; cdr3_aa: CASSDLSSRPRGYTF; j_call: TRBJ1-2; v_call: TRBV11-2; clone_size: .; d_call: .
cdr3_nt: TGTGCCAGCAGCAAAGACAGGGCTGGGGTAGCTTTCTTT; cdr3_aa: CASSKDRAGVAFF; j_call: TRBJ1-1; v_call: TRBV7-3; clone_size: .; d_call: TRBD1
cdr3_nt: TGCAGCGTTGAGGCACAGATCATGAACACTGAAGCTTTCTTT; cdr3_aa: CSVEAQIMNTEAFF; j_call: TRBJ1-1; v_call: TRBV29-1; clone_size: .; d_call: .
cdr3_nt: TGTGCCAGCAGCTTATACACCTATACGCCGGACGGGGGTACTGAAGCTTTCTTT; cdr3_aa: CASSLYTYTPDGGTEAFF; j_call: TRBJ1-1; v_call: TRBV7-6; clone_size: few; d_call: .
cdr3_nt: TGTGCCTGGACCTTTTTTTCCGGGACAGGGGAGCCGAACACTGAAGCTTTCTTT; cdr3_aa: CAWTFFSGTGEPNTEAFF; j_call: TRBJ1-1; v_call: TRBV30; clone_size: .; d_call: TRBD1
cdr3_nt: TGCAGCGTTGGCCAACTAGCGGGGAATTGGGCCCAGTACTTC; cdr3_aa: CSVGQLAGNWAQYF; j_call: TRBJ2-5; v_call: TRBV29-1; clone_size: .; d_call: TRBD2
cdr3_nt: TGTGCCAGCACAGGGACTAGCGGGAGGAATGAGCAGTTCTTC; cdr3_aa: CASTGTSGRNEQFF; j_call: TRBJ2-1; v_call: TRBV28; clone_size: few; d_call: TRBD2
cdr3_nt: TGTGCTAGTGGTTTGGTAAACTTGGGACAGGGGGTAAGCGAGCAGTACTTC; cdr3_aa: CASGLVNLGQGVSEQYF; j_call: TRBJ2-7; v_call: TRBV12-5; clone_size: .; d_call: TRBD1
cdr3_nt: TGTGCCAGCAGCACGGGACAGGGGCTTGAGACCCAGTACTTC; cdr3_aa: CASSTGQGLETQYF; j_call: TRBJ2-5; v_call: TRBV5-4; clone_size: .; d_call: TRBD1
cdr3_nt: TGCGCCAGCAGCCAAGGGGGAGCGATAAGCACAGATACGCAGTATTTT; cdr3_aa: CASSQGGAISTDTQYF; j_call: TRBJ2-3; v_call: TRBV4-3; clone_size: .; d_call: .
cdr3_nt: TGCGCCAGCAGCTTGGCGGGTGGTGAGCAGTTCTTC; cdr3_aa: CASSLAGGEQFF; j_call: TRBJ2-1; v_call: TRBV5-1; clone_size: .; d_call: .
cdr3_nt: TGTGCCAGCAGTTACACCGGGAGCTCCTACAATGAGCAGTTCTTC; cdr3_aa: CASSYTGSSYNEQFF; j_call: TRBJ2-1; v_call: TRBV6-5; clone_size: .; d_call: .
cdr3_nt: TGTGCCAGCAGCTTAGCGCACGGGGGGTCGGAAAAACTGTTTTTT; cdr3_aa: CASSLAHGGSEKLFF; j_call: TRBJ1-4; v_call: TRBV7-2; clone_size: .; d_call: .
cdr3_nt: TGTGCCAGCAGTTGGCAGGGTGGAACTAATGAAAAACTGTTTTTT; cdr3_aa: CASSWQGGTNEKLFF; j_call: TRBJ1-4; v_call: TRBV28; clone_size: .; d_call: .
cdr3_nt: TGTGCCAGCAGTGATCTGCTAGCCTCCTACAATGAGCAGTTCTTC; cdr3_aa: CASSDLLASYNEQFF; j_call: TRBJ2-1; v_call: TRBV6-1; clone_size: few; d_call: .
cdr3_nt: TGTGCCAGCAGCCGACTGGGTCTCGGGAACACTGAAGCTTTCTTT; cdr3_aa: CASSRLGLGNTEAFF; j_call: TRBJ1-1; v_call: TRBV14; clone_size: .; d_call: .
cdr3_nt: TGTGCCAGCAGTTACTCGAGGGTGGGCACTGAAGCTTTCTTT; cdr3_aa: CASSYSRVGTEAFF; j_call: TRBJ1-1; v_call: TRBV6-6; clone_size: .; d_call: .
cdr3_nt: TGTGCCAGCCGCGAGGGGGGGGGCCTCAATCAGCCCCAGCATTTT; cdr3_aa: CASREGGGLNQPQHF; j_call: TRBJ1-5; v_call: TRBV18; clone_size: .; d_call: .
cdr3_nt: TGTGCCAGCAGCTCCGGCGCCGGGACAGGGCCCGAAAAACTGTTTTTT; cdr3_aa: CASSSGAGTGPEKLFF; j_call: TRBJ1-4; v_call: TRBV7-8; clone_size: once; d_call: TRBD1
cdr3_nt: TGTGCCAGCAGTTCCTTTGGGACAGGGGGCACCTTC; cdr3_aa: CASSSFGTGGTF; j_call: TRBJ1-2; v_call: TRBV27; clone_size: once; d_call: TRBD1
cdr3_nt: TGTGCCAGTAGTGCAACTAGCGGGAGGTCATCCTACGAGCAGTACTTC; cdr3_aa: CASSATSGRSSYEQYF; j_call: TRBJ2-7; v_call: TRBV19; clone_size: .; d_call: TRBD2
cdr3_nt: TGTGCCACCTCGGGACTAGCGGACTACGAGCAGTACTTC; cdr3_aa: CATSGLADYEQYF; j_call: TRBJ2-7; v_call: TRBV7-2; clone_size: once; d_call: TRBD2
cdr3_nt: TGTGCCAGCAGCGATACAGGGGGCGTCCACTATGGCTACACCTTC; cdr3_aa: CASSDTGGVHYGYTF; j_call: TRBJ1-2; v_call: TRBV9; clone_size: .; d_call: TRBD1
cdr3_nt: TGTGCCATCGGGGGGGGCCCGACAGGGGAGGCGGGCAATCAGCCCCAGCATTTT; cdr3_aa: CAIGGGPTGEAGNQPQHF; j_call: TRBJ1-5; v_call: TRBV10-3; clone_size: .; d_call: TRBD1
cdr3_nt: TGTGCCAGCCGGGGACAGGTGAACACTGAAGCTTTCTTT; cdr3_aa: CASRGQVNTEAFF; j_call: TRBJ1-1; v_call: TRBV25-1; clone_size: .; d_call: TRBD1
cdr3_nt: TGTGCCAGCAGCCCTGGAGGCAGGGGCGGCAAAAACATTCAGTACTTC; cdr3_aa: CASSPGGRGGKNIQYF; j_call: TRBJ2-4; v_call: TRBV11-3; clone_size: .; d_call: .
cdr3_nt: TGTGCCAGCAGTTCCCCTCCGACTAGCGGAAACTACGAGCAGTACTTC; cdr3_aa: CASSSPPTSGNYEQYF; j_call: TRBJ2-7; v_call: TRBV28; clone_size: .; d_call: TRBD2
cdr3_nt: TGTGCCAGCAGTCGTTTCGGACAGGACAATGAGCAGTTCTTC; cdr3_aa: CASSRFGQDNEQFF; j_call: TRBJ2-1; v_call: TRBV7-9; clone_size: once; d_call: TRBD1
cdr3_nt: TGTGCCAGCAGTCCCCGGCCCGCCCAGCGGAAACTGTTTTTT; cdr3_aa: CASSPRPAQRKLFF; j_call: TRBJ1-4; v_call: TRBV6-5; clone_size: few; d_call: .
cdr3_nt: TGTGCCAGCAGTTTAGCCGGGACAGGGGTTAATCAGCCCCAGCATTTT; cdr3_aa: CASSLAGTGVNQPQHF; j_call: TRBJ1-5; v_call: TRBV7-2; clone_size: once; d_call: TRBD1
cdr3_nt: TGTGCCAGCAGTTTTTCTTCAGCTACTAACTCCTACGAGCAGTACTTC; cdr3_aa: CASSFSSATNSYEQYF; j_call: TRBJ2-7; v_call: TRBV28; clone_size: .; d_call: .
cdr3_nt: TGTGCCAGCAGCTTAGTTGGTACAGGGGGCAAGAATGAGCAGTTCTTC; cdr3_aa: CASSLVGTGGKNEQFF; j_call: TRBJ2-1; v_call: TRBV7-2; clone_size: .; d_call: TRBD1
cdr3_nt: TGTTCCAGCAGCTGGGAGGGTCAGCCCCAGCATTTT; cdr3_aa: CSSSWEGQPQHF; j_call: TRBJ1-5; v_call: TRBV7-9; clone_size: .; d_call: .
cdr3_nt: TGTGCCAGCAGCGTGAGCGGGGGGGCCAGTGAGCAGTTCTTC; cdr3_aa: CASSVSGGASEQFF; j_call: TRBJ2-1; v_call: TRBV9; clone_size: .; d_call: TRBD2
cdr3_nt: TGTGCCAGCTCAACAACCGGGACTAGCGGCTACAATGAGCAGTTCTTC; cdr3_aa: CASSTTGTSGYNEQFF; j_call: TRBJ2-1; v_call: TRBV18; clone_size: .; d_call: TRBD2
cdr3_nt: TGCGCCAGCAGCTTGGCCCAGAATCAGCCCCAGCATTTT; cdr3_aa: CASSLAQNQPQHF; j_call: TRBJ1-5; v_call: TRBV5-1; clone_size: .; d_call: .
cdr3_nt: TGTGCCAGAAGCCCCGCGAGACAGCCAACAAACACCATATATTTT; cdr3_aa: CARSPARQPTNTIYF; j_call: TRBJ1-3; v_call: TRBV5-3; clone_size: .; d_call: .
cdr3_nt: TGCAGCGTTAGCAGGGGTGACTATGGCTACACCTTC; cdr3_aa: CSVSRGDYGYTF; j_call: TRBJ1-2; v_call: TRBV29-1; clone_size: .; d_call: .
cdr3_nt: TGCAGTGCTCAGAGGGCAGATGAAGCTTTCTTT; cdr3_aa: CSAQRADEAFF; j_call: TRBJ1-1; v_call: TRBV20-1; clone_size: .; d_call: .
cdr3_nt: TGTGCCAGCAGCGAGACAGGAGTTCCTTCTGGGGCCAACGTCCTGACTTTC; cdr3_aa: CASSETGVPSGANVLTF; j_call: TRBJ2-6; v_call: TRBV9; clone_size: .; d_call: .
cdr3_nt: TGTGCCTTACACACAGGGTATTCTGAAGCTTTCTTT; cdr3_aa: CALHTGYSEAFF; j_call: TRBJ1-1; v_call: TRBV30; clone_size: once; d_call: .
cdr3_nt: TGTGCCAGCAGTGAAGGGGGACTAGCGGGAGCCAAAAACATTCAGTACTTC; cdr3_aa: CASSEGGLAGAKNIQYF; j_call: TRBJ2-4; v_call: TRBV6-1; clone_size: .; d_call: TRBD2
cdr3_nt: TGTGCCAGCAGCCAAGATCCGGTCGGGTCCCAGCCCCAGCATTTT; cdr3_aa: CASSQDPVGSQPQHF; j_call: TRBJ1-5; v_call: TRBV4-2; clone_size: .; d_call: .
cdr3_nt: TGTGCCAGCAGCCGGGTGGCGGGACTCGCCGGGGAGCTGTTTTTT; cdr3_aa: CASSRVAGLAGELFF; j_call: TRBJ2-2; v_call: TRBV7-3; clone_size: .; d_call: .
cdr3_nt: TGTGCCAGCAGTTACTCGAACGATGCCTCCTACGAGCAGTACTTC; cdr3_aa: CASSYSNDASYEQYF; j_call: TRBJ2-7; v_call: TRBV6-6; clone_size: once; d_call: .
cdr3_nt: TGTGCCAGCAGCCCCCGGGGGGACAGGGACTATGGCTACACCTTC; cdr3_aa: CASSPRGDRDYGYTF; j_call: TRBJ1-2; v_call: TRBV9; clone_size: .; d_call: TRBD1
cdr3_nt: TGTGCCAGCAGTTCGGGACAGGGGGTAGGCTATGGCTACACCTTC; cdr3_aa: CASSSGQGVGYGYTF; j_call: TRBJ1-2; v_call: TRBV28; clone_size: .; d_call: TRBD1
cdr3_nt: TGTGCCAGCAGCTTAGCGGCAGGGCTAAACACTGAAGCTTTCTTT; cdr3_aa: CASSLAAGLNTEAFF; j_call: TRBJ1-1; v_call: TRBV7-9; clone_size: .; d_call: .
cdr3_nt: TGCAGTGCTAGGATATACTACTACACCTTC; cdr3_aa: CSARIYYYTF; j_call: TRBJ1-2; v_call: TRBV20-1; clone_size: .; d_call: .
cdr3_nt: TGTGCCAGCAGCTTCCGACAGGCCCCGGGCACTGAAGCTTTCTTT; cdr3_aa: CASSFRQAPGTEAFF; j_call: TRBJ1-1; v_call: TRBV5-6; clone_size: .; d_call: .
cdr3_nt: TGTGCCAGCACGACAGGTGTAGAGACCCAGTACTTC; cdr3_aa: CASTTGVETQYF; j_call: TRBJ2-5; v_call: TRBV2; clone_size: .; d_call: .
cdr3_nt: TGTGCCAGCAGCTTAGTGCAGGTACCCGGCACCGGGGAGCTGTTTTTT; cdr3_aa: CASSLVQVPGTGELFF; j_call: TRBJ2-2; v_call: TRBV11-3; clone_size: .; d_call: .
cdr3_nt: TGTGCCAGCAGCGTTGTCGGGGGGCCGGGCTATGGCTACACCTTC; cdr3_aa: CASSVVGGPGYGYTF; j_call: TRBJ1-2; v_call: TRBV9; clone_size: .; d_call: .